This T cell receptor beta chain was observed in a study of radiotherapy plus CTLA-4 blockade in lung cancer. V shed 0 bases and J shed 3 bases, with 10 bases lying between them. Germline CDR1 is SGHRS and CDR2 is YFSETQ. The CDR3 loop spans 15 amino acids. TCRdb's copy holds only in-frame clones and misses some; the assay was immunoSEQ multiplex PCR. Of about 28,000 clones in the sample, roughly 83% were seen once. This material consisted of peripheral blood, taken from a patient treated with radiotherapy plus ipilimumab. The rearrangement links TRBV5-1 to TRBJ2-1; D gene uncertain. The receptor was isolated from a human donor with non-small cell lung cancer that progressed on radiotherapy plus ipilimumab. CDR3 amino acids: CASSLEGTDYNEQFF. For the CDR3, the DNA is TGCGCCAGCAGCTTGGAGGGTACAGACTACAATGAGCAGTTCTTC.